One sample yielded the 6 T cell receptor beta chains listed below, sequenced in a study of Ad26.COV2.S vaccination and SARS-CoV-2 variants. Assay: immunoSEQ multiplex PCR; the TCRdb copy retains only in-frame clones and omits some. In the table there are roughly 680,000 clones, around 89% of which are singletons. Treatment in this sample: 19 received Ad26.COV2.S at low or high dose, single or two shots; about 5 received placebo; per-sample allocation not given. Each sample was drawn 63 days after the first injection (of vaccine or placebo). The material was peripheral blood, obtained in a trial of Ad26.COV2.S vaccine versus placebo. The source is a person aged 18-65 years who received the Ad26.COV2.S COVID-19 vaccine or a placebo.

In regard to this clone: At the DNA level, this CDR3 is encoded by other sequences in the same sample as well. The chain is built from TRBV24-1 and TRBJ1-5; D is undetermined. V dropped 2 bases and J dropped 4 bases, with 8 bases sitting between them. Germline loops: CDR1 KGHDR, CDR2 SFDVKD. There are 14 residues in the CDR3. CDR3 region: CATSDSLGNQPQHF. CDR3 nucleotides: TGTGCCACCAGTGATTCCCTGGGAAATCAGCCCCAGCATTTT.

The chain links TRBV11-2 to TRBJ2-1; 9 nucleotides line up with TRBD2. The CDR3 has 16 amino acids. With V trimmed by 5 bases and J by 7 bases, 12 bases remained unmatched. The germline V gene encodes CDR1 SGHAT and CDR2 FQNNGV. The CDR3 nucleotides are TGTGCCAGCAGCCCCCGGGGTAGCGGGAGTTCTAATGAGCAGTTCTTC. This encodes CASSPRGSGSSNEQFF.

V and J are TRBV5-6 and TRBJ1-4; 7 bases fit TRBD1. The CDR3 loop spans 16 amino acids. Germline values: CDR1 SGHDT, CDR2 YYEEEE. Losses at the gene ends were 2 bases for V and 7 bases for J; bases not matched to a gene: 11. The CDR3: CASSFISGTAVEKLFF. The DNA for the CDR3 is TGTGCCAGCAGCTTTATTAGCGGGACAGCCGTTGAAAAACTGTTTTTT.

This chain connects TRBV6-2 or TRBV6-3 to TRBJ2-7; TRBD2 matches at 9 bases. Germline CDR1 MNHEY, CDR2 SVGEGT. This CDR3 has 16 residues. Trimming cost V 0 bases and J 5 bases; bases outside gene matches: 8. The CDR3 here is CASSYSPGTSSDEQYF. In nucleotides, the CDR3 is TGTGCCAGCAGTTACTCCCCCGGGACTAGCTCTGACGAGCAGTACTTC.

The chain combines TRBV6-2 or TRBV6-3 with TRBJ2-7, with 8 bases identical to TRBD1. The ends lost 2 bases at V and 0 bases at J; junction bases unmatched: 6. The CDR3 length is 16 residues. Germline CDR1 is MNHEY and CDR2 is SVGEGT. The CDR3 is CASSYVGQAYSYEQYF. The CDR3 nucleotides are TGTGCCAGCAGTTACGTGGGACAGGCCTACTCCTACGAGCAGTACTTC.

This rearrangement joins TRBV19 to TRBJ2-2, with TRBD2 matching 8 bases. The V and J ends lost 11 bases and 4 bases, in that order; junction bases with no gene match: 9. Germline V gene sequence: CDR1 LNHDA, CDR2 SQIVND (reference sequence). The CDR3 sequence is 14 residues long. The DNA for the CDR3 is TGTGCCTGTCCGGGGGGGGCGACCACCGGGGAGCTGTTTTTT. It encodes CACPGGATTGELFF.